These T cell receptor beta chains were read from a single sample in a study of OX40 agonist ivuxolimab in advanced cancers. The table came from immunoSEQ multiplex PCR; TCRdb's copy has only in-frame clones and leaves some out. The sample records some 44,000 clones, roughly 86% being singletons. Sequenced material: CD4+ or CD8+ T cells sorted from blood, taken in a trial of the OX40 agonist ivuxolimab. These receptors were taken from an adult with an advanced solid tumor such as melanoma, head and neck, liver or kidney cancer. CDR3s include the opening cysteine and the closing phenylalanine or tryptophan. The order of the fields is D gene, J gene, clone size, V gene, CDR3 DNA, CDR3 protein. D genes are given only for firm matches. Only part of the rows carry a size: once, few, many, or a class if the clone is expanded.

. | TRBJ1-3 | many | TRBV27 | TGTGCCAGCAGTTTAAACACGGGAAACACCATATATTTT | CASSLNTGNTIYF
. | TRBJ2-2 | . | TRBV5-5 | TGTGCCAGCAGCTTGGCCGGGGCGGAGCTGTTTTTT | CASSLAGAELFF
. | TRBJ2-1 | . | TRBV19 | TGTGCCAGTAGTTTTTCCTACAATGAGCAGTTCTTC | CASSFSYNEQFF
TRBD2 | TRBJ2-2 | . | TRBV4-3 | TGCGCCAGCAGCCAAGGGGTAGCGGGGGGAGGCACCGGGGAGCTGTTTTTT | CASSQGVAGGGTGELFF
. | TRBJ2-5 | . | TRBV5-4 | TGTGCCAGCAGCCCCCCGTATCAAGAGACCCAGTACTTC | CASSPPYQETQYF
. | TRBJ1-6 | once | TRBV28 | TGTGCCACCGGACGGACTCTCCTAGGGGATTCACCCCTCCACTTT | CATGRTLLGDSPLHF
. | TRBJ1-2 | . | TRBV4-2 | TGTGCCAGCAGCCAAGAAAACAGGGACGGCTACACCTTC | CASSQENRDGYTF
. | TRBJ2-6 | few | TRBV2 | TGTGCCAGCAGTAGTCCCCTGGAGGCCAACGTCCTGACTTTC | CASSSPLEANVLTF
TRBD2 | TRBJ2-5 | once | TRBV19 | TGTGCCAGTACTAGCGGGGGGGCGAGAGGAGAGACCCAGTACTTC | CASTSGGARGETQYF
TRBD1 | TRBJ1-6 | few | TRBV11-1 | TGTGCCAGCAGCTCCGGGACAGGGGCTTATTCACCCCTCCACTTT | CASSSGTGAYSPLHF
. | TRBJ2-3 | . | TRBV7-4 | TGTGCCAGCAGCCAGGGGTGGGGCCGGAAAGGCCCAGATACGCAGTATTTT | CASSQGWGRKGPDTQYF
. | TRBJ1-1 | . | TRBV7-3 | TGTGCCAGCAGCTTGACAGGCTCGAAAGCTGAAGCTTTCTTT | CASSLTGSKAEAFF
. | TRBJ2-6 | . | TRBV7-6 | TGTGCCAGCAGCTATGAGGCAGGGGCCAACGTCCTGACTTTC | CASSYEAGANVLTF
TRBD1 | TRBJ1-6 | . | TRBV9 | TGTGCCAGCAGCGGAGGGGGCCGCTCCTATAATTCACCCCTCCACTTT | CASSGGGRSYNSPLHF
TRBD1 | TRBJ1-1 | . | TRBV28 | TGTGCCAGCAGTCCTCTAGGGGGGGGGACAGTAAAAAACACTGAAGCTTTCTTT | CASSPLGGGTVKNTEAFF
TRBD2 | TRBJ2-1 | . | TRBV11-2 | TGTGCCAGCAGCCCAACACTAGCGGTGAGCTCCTACAATGAGCAGTTCTTC | CASSPTLAVSSYNEQFF
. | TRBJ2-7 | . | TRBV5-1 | TGCGCCAGCAGCTGGGGGGACAGTTCCTACGAGCAGTACTTC | CASSWGDSSYEQYF
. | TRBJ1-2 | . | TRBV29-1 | TGCAGCGTTGTGGCAGCATCTAACTATGGCTACACCTTC | CSVVAASNYGYTF